This T cell receptor (beta chain) is drawn from a study of blood T cell repertoires in COVID-19. In the study overall: COVID-19 samples collected from the United States, Italy and Spain covered acute and convalescent phases. T cells, B-cell-depleted T cells, or PBMCs supplied cDNA or gDNA.

Per the original methods: Amplification from reference gene primers served as the basis for estimated nucleated cell counts. TCRdb's table, derived via immunoSEQ multiplex PCR, lists solely in-frame clones and lacks some. That table furnishes V, J and clone size, whereas the DNA furnished D and trimming. The sample lists just over 650,000 clones, about 90% occurring once. This clonotype was sampled from a young woman with acute or convalescent COVID-19. The sequencing input was peripheral blood.

The CDR3 sequence is CASSRTGKETQYF. DNA for the CDR3: TGTGCCAGCAGTCGGACAGGGAAGGAGACCCAGTACTTC. This sequence joins TRBV6-5 and TRBJ2-5, with 8 bases matching TRBD1. Germline CDR1 MNHEY, CDR2 SVGAGI. The CDR3 loop spans 13 amino acids. Losses at the gene ends were 5 bases for V and 5 bases for J; bases not matched to a gene: 4.